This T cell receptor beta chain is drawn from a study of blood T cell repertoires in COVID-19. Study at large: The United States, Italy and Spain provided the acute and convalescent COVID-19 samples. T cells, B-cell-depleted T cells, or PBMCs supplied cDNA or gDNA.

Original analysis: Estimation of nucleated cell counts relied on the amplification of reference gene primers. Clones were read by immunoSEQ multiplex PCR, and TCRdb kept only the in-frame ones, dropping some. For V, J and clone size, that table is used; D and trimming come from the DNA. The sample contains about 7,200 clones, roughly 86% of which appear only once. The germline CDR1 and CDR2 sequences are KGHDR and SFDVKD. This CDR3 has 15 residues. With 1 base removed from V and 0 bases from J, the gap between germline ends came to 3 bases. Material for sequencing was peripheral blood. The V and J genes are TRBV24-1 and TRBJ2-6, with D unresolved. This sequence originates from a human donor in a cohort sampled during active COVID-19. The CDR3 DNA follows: TGTGCCACCAGTGATTTCGGCTCTGGGGCCAACGTCCTGACTTTC. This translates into CATSDFGSGANVLTF.